These 17 T cell receptor beta chains were all obtained from the same sample, sequenced in a study of CD8+ T cells in alopecia areata. The treatment denotes: oral pan-JAK inhibitor, 5-10 mg twice daily. Sequencing used cDNA as its template, made by extracting RNA and reverse transcribing it. Produced via immunoSEQ multiplex PCR; TCRdb's table is partial and in-frame only. The sample shows some 170,000 clones, around 58% of them seen only once. The sequencing used CD4+ T cells sorted from blood, collected between weeks 55 and 65, from a patient treated with tofacitinib. Receptors were obtained from a human donor with alopecia areata.

V is TRBV25-1 and J is TRBJ1-1, with D unclear. Germline CDR1 is MGHDK and CDR2 is SYGVNS. The CDR3 consists of 14 residues. Trimming stripped 4 bases from V and 0 bases from J, with 9 bases between. CDR3 amino acids: CASSAPDLNTEAFF. The CDR3 DNA sequence: TGTGCCAGCAGTGCACCGGATCTGAACACTGAAGCTTTCTTT.

The chain employs TRBV29-1 and TRBJ2-1; TRBD2 aligns across 8 bases. Germline V gene data show CDR1 as SQVTM and CDR2 as ANQGSEA. The CDR3 runs to 15 residues. V shed 3 bases and J 4 bases; nucleotides not matched to a gene: 8. The CDR3 sequence is CSVDRGGVSYNEQFF. The CDR3 DNA reads TGCAGCGTTGATCGGGGGGGCGTCTCTTACAATGAGCAGTTCTTC.

This chain links TRBV4-2 with TRBJ1-1, with 8 bases identical to TRBD1. The junction had 11 bases not matched to a gene; V was cut back by 1 base and J by 1 base. The CDR3 runs to 18 residues. Germline CDR1 reads LGHNA; CDR2 reads YNFKEQ. The DNA for the CDR3 is TGTGCCAGCAGCCAAGTTGTCCGGACAGGGACGACGAACACTGAAGCTTTCTTT. Protein: CASSQVVRTGTTNTEAFF.

This clone has more than one count but fewer than ten. V gene TRBV29-1 combines with J gene TRBJ1-2; no clear D. CDR3 length: 10 residues. Looked up from germline, CDR1 is SQVTM and CDR2 is ANQGSEA. V shed 8 bases and J shed 7 bases, with 11 bases lying between them. As DNA, the CDR3 is TGCAGCTATTACTCGGGTGGCTACACCTTC. Its protein product is CSYYSGGYTF.

J is TRBJ2-7 and V is TRBV6-5; possibly TRBD1 or TRBD2 for D (5 bases each). Germline CDR1 is MNHEY and CDR2 is SVGAGI. This CDR3 has 11 amino acids. Trimming took off 5 bases at V and 6 bases at J, with 8 bases between the two ends. Written as DNA, the CDR3 is TGTGCCAGCAGTACCGGGGCCGAGCAGTACTTC. Amino acid sequence: CASSTGAEQYF.

In its sample, this clone was seen a few times. The chain uses TRBV11-3 and TRBJ1-1, with a tentative D call TRBD1 (6 bases). Germline V gene lookup returns CDR1 SGHNT and CDR2 YENEEA. Trimming pared 5 bases from V and 9 bases from J, leaving 16 bases between. The CDR3 loop spans 13 amino acids. This chain's CDR3 is CASSRTLGGQAFF. The CDR3 nucleotides are TGTGCCAGCAGCCGAACCCTGGGGGGCCAAGCTTTCTTT.

The chain carries TRBV25-1 and TRBJ2-3, with no clear D. CDR3 size: 13 residues. Trimming pared 5 bases from V and 4 bases from J, leaving 10 bases between. CDR1 and CDR2 (germline): MGHDK, SYGVNS. CDR3 in amino acids: CASSRHGADTQYF. CDR3 DNA: TGTGCCAGCAGTCGACACGGCGCAGATACGCAGTATTTT.

The V call is TRBV25-1, the J call TRBJ2-7; D is uncertain. CDR1 is MGHDK, CDR2 SYGVNS, per germline. This CDR3 contains 11 residues. V lost 6 bases and J 7 bases, leaving 10 bases between the germline ends. This CDR3 is CASRDGREQYF. For the CDR3, the DNA is TGTGCCAGCAGGGACGGTCGGGAGCAGTACTTC.

The CDR3 DNA follows: TGTGCCAGCAGTTTATCAAGGAATGGCTACACCTTC. Translating gives CASSLSRNGYTF. This chain connects TRBV28 to TRBJ1-2; D uncertain. Trimming shortened V by 1 base and J by 6 bases, and 6 bases separated the two germline ends. The CDR3 has 12 amino acids. In germline, CDR1 is MDHEN, CDR2 SYDVKM.

The V gene is TRBV10-1, the J gene TRBJ2-1; TRBD1 matches 9 bases. Germline CDR1 and CDR2: WNHNN and SYGVQD (reference sequence). The CDR3 spans 16 residues. V dropped 2 bases and J dropped 8; count of bases not matched to a gene: 10. The CDR3 region has the DNA TGCGCCAGCAGTGAGGTAGACAGGGGGAAAAGGGATGAGCAGTTCTTC. It translates to CASSEVDRGKRDEQFF.

The chain has TRBV7-9 and TRBJ1-2; 7 nucleotides agree with TRBD1. V lost 5 bases to trimming and J lost 1 base; unmatched junction nucleotides: 7. The CDR3 covers 15 residues. CDR1 SEHNR and CDR2 FQNEAQ come from the germline V gene (reference sequence). The CDR3 coding sequence is TGTGCCAGCAGCCGGAGACAGGGTGGTAACTATGGCTACACCTTC. It specifies CASSRRQGGNYGYTF.

The count of this clone is one. The V and J genes are TRBV6-5 and TRBJ2-3; D is tentatively TRBD1 or TRBD2 (5 bases each). The V end was cut by 8 bases, the J end by 6 bases, with 9 bases between. Germline V gene data show CDR1 as MNHEY and CDR2 as SVGAGI. This CDR3 region has 11 residues. Written as DNA, the CDR3 is TGTGCCAGCCGTCGGGGCGATACGCAGTATTTT. Residues: CASRRGDTQYF.

This clone was detected once. This rearrangement joins TRBV4-1 to TRBJ2-7, with D possibly matching TRBD2 (6 bases). CDR1 and CDR2 from the germline V gene are MGHRA and YSYEKL. Trimming pared 4 bases from V and 6 bases from J, leaving 16 bases between. This CDR3 comprises 14 residues. CDR3 sequence (DNA): TGCGCCAGCAGCCGAATGAAGGACGGGGGCGAGCAGTACTTC. It encodes CASSRMKDGGEQYF.

The chain recombines TRBV9 with TRBJ2-1, with D perhaps TRBD2 (6 bases). The V and J ends lost 0 bases and 6 bases respectively, with 19 bases between them. This CDR3 comprises 17 residues. Germline CDR1 and CDR2: SGDLS and YYNGEE. The CDR3 region has the DNA TGTGCCAGCAGCGTAGGCCTAGCGAGGGGCCCGAGCAATGAGCAGTTCTTC. Translating gives CASSVGLARGPSNEQFF. The entire variable domain, with the rest obtained from reference TRBV9 and TRBJ2-1, is as follows: DSGVTQTPKHLITATGQRVTLRCSPRSGDLSVYWYQQSLDQGLQFLIQYYNGEERAKGNILERFSAQQFPDLHSELNLSSLELGDSALYFCASSVGLARGPSNEQFFGPGTRLTVL.

This clone was seen a few times. This chain uses TRBV30 with TRBJ1-2; D may be TRBD1 (6 bases). Trimming shortened V by 0 bases and J by 7 bases, and 12 bases separated the two germline ends. The CDR3 covers 13 residues. Germline V gene lookup returns CDR1 GTSNPN and CDR2 SVGIG (reference sequence). The CDR3, as DNA: TGTGCCTGGAGTGTACAGGGATTCGGTGGCTACACCTTC. It encodes CAWSVQGFGGYTF.

This clone was found a few times. The sample has other DNA sequences that encode this CDR3 too. The chain is built from TRBV18 and TRBJ2-7; the D is unclear. Trimming cost V 3 bases and J 0 bases, with 3 bases left between them. Germline CDR1 reads KGHSH; CDR2 reads LQKENI. The CDR3 length is 12 residues. This chain's CDR3 is CASSPDSYEQYF. The CDR3 DNA follows: TGTGCCAGCTCACCTGACTCCTACGAGCAGTACTTC.

The sample holds a few counts of this clone. The chain combines TRBV2 with TRBJ2-2; D remains unclear. The V gene lost 6 bases and the J gene lost 5 bases, with 1 base spanning the gap. CDR3 size: 10 residues. CDR1 is SNHLY and CDR2 is FYNNEI in the germline V gene. The CDR3 loop is CASRTGELFF. Here the CDR3 DNA reads TGTGCCAGCAGGACCGGGGAGCTGTTTTTT. The full variable domain, its missing parts supplied by reference TRBV2 and TRBJ2-2, is EPEVTQTPSHQVTQMGQEVILRCVPISNHLYFYWYRQILGQKVEFLVSFYNNEISEKSEIFDDQFSVERPDGSNFTLKIRSTKLEDSAMYFCASRTGELFFGEGSRLTVL.